The 21 T cell receptor beta chains in this list originate from one sample, sequenced in a study of blood T cell repertoires in COVID-19. The assay was immunoSEQ multiplex PCR, and TCRdb's table has in-frame clones only and misses some. The sample shows about 210,000 clones, 75% to 90% of them seen only once. The sample consisted of peripheral blood. The receptors derive from a middle-aged man with acute or convalescent COVID-19.

CDR3 in DNA: TGTGCCAGCAGCGTAGACGGGCAGGGATCTTCCGATACGCAGTATTTT. Its translation: CASSVDGQGSSDTQYF. V usage is TRBV9 and J usage is TRBJ2-3; possibly TRBD1 for D (5 bases). Per the germline V gene, CDR1 is SGDLS and CDR2 is YYNGEE. The CDR3 consists of 16 residues. V was shortened by 0 bases and J by 6 bases, with 17 bases between the two germline ends.

The chain uses TRBV11-3 and TRBJ2-3, with D possibly being TRBD2 (5 bases). There are 13 residues in the CDR3. V was clipped by 5 bases and J by 6 bases, with 12 bases between them. CDR1 is SGHNT and CDR2 is YENEEA in the germline V gene. The CDR3 loop reads CASSREGGDTQYF. CDR3 nucleotides: TGTGCCAGCAGCCGCGAGGGTGGGGATACGCAGTATTTT.

This clone was seen many times. This CDR3 is also generated by other DNA sequences in the sample. This sequence joins TRBV7-9 and TRBJ2-7; D possibly corresponds to TRBD2 (5 bases). Trimming shortened V by 3 bases and J by 1 base, and 7 bases separated the two germline ends. CDR1 is SEHNR, CDR2 FQNEAQ, per germline (reference sequence). The CDR3 has 13 amino acids. CDR3 residues: CASSFGISYEQYF. The CDR3 DNA is TGTGCCAGCAGCTTCGGGATTTCCTACGAGCAGTACTTC.

The V and J genes are TRBV27 and TRBJ2-7; 8 bases are shared with TRBD2. V was clipped by 6 bases and J by 7 bases; unmatched bases: 14. Per germline, CDR1 MNHEY and CDR2 SMNVEV (reference sequence). The CDR3 is 15 amino acids. CDR3 protein: CASRNLVGGAGEQYF. In DNA form, the CDR3 reads TGTGCCAGCAGGAACCTTGTCGGGGGGGCCGGGGAGCAGTACTTC.

The CDR3 DNA reads as TGTGCCAGCTCCCCAGGAACAGGGTCAACCGGGGAGCTGTTTTTT. Translated: CASSPGTGSTGELFF. The genes are TRBV18 and TRBJ2-2, with a tentative D call TRBD1 (6 bases). Germline lookup yields CDR1 KGHSH and CDR2 LQKENI. The CDR3 has 15 residues. Deletions cut 6 bases from V and 5 bases from J, with 16 bases between.

The rearrangement uses TRBV2 and TRBJ2-7; a possible D gene is TRBD2 (5 bases). Germline CDR1 SNHLY, CDR2 FYNNEI. CDR3 length: 12 amino acids. V was shortened by 6 bases and J by 6 bases, with 12 bases between the two germline ends. DNA of the CDR3: TGTGCCAGCAGGCCCACGGGGTCCGAGCAGTACTTC. It specifies CASRPTGSEQYF.

The chain is built from TRBV5-4 and TRBJ1-6; D possibly corresponds to TRBD1 (5 bases). Trimming left V 4 bases short and J 8 bases short, with 13 bases between. The CDR3 spans 14 residues. Germline CDR1 and CDR2: SGHNT and YYREEE (reference sequence). The CDR3 is CASSLVGEDSPLHF. The DNA for the CDR3 is TGTGCCAGCAGCCTTGTAGGGGAGGATTCACCCCTCCACTTT.

This rearrangement joins TRBV6-5 to TRBJ1-2; D may be TRBD1 (6 bases). Germline-derived CDR1 and CDR2 are MNHEY and SVGAGI. CDR3 length: 15 amino acids. Trimming took off 6 bases at V and 2 bases at J, with 16 bases between the two ends. CDR3 bases: TGTGCCAGCAGGGCGAGACAGGCGTGGAACTATGGCTACACCTTC. This translates into CASRARQAWNYGYTF.

The chain employs TRBV28 and TRBJ1-1; D is unresolved. Deletions cut 10 bases from V and 1 base from J, with 10 bases between. Germline-derived CDR1 and CDR2 are MDHEN and SYDVKM. The length of the CDR3 is 12 residues. The CDR3: CATLAANTEAFF. CDR3 bases: TGTGCCACCCTGGCGGCGAACACTGAAGCTTTCTTT.

V gene TRBV28 combines with J gene TRBJ2-1; 9 nucleotides line up with TRBD1. The length of the CDR3 is 14 residues. J was trimmed by 1 base and V by 11 bases; bases with no gene match: 6. Germline CDR1 reads MDHEN; CDR2 reads SYDVKM. In DNA form, the CDR3 reads TGTGCCTCACACAGGGGGCAATCCTACAATGAGCAGTTCTTC. As protein: CASHRGQSYNEQFF.

The chain links TRBV11-3 to TRBJ2-4; 8 bases line up with TRBD1. CDR3 length equals 14 residues. Looked up from germline, CDR1 is SGHNT and CDR2 is YENEEA. V trimming: 0 bases; J trimming: 9 bases; junction bases outside the gene matches: 4. The CDR3 coding sequence is TGTGCCAGCAGCTTAGATGGCCAGGGGGCCATTCAGTACTTC. As protein: CASSLDGQGAIQYF.

This clone was seen only a few times. The rearrangement links TRBV5-1 to TRBJ1-2; D is undetermined. The length of the CDR3 is 12 residues. From germline, CDR1 is SGHRS and CDR2 YFSETQ. The V end was cut by 4 bases, the J end by 8 bases, with 12 bases between. Written as DNA, the CDR3 is TGCGCCAGCAGCGAGGAGGCCTGGGGCTACACCTTC. Translating gives CASSEEAWGYTF.

The chain has TRBV28 and TRBJ2-7; 10 bases agree with TRBD2. Unmatched junction bases numbered 4, after V lost 3 bases and J lost 2 bases. The CDR3 runs 15 residues. In germline, CDR1 is MDHEN, CDR2 SYDVKM. As DNA, the CDR3 is TGTGCCAGCAGTTTCCTAGCGGGAGCCCCCTACGAGCAGTACTTC. Translating gives CASSFLAGAPYEQYF.

The chain combines TRBV6-1 with TRBJ1-5, with TRBD1 identical over 9 bases. V lost 4 bases to trimming and J lost 0 bases; unmatched junction nucleotides: 7. CDR1 MNHNS and CDR2 SASEGT come from the germline V gene. This CDR3 has 17 residues. CDR3 DNA sequence: TGTGCCAGCAGTGGAGAACAGGGGGCGAATAGCAATCAGCCCCAGCATTTT. This encodes CASSGEQGANSNQPQHF.

The rearrangement joins TRBV27 to TRBJ2-1; D may be TRBD1 (6 bases). The CDR3 consists of 15 residues. The V gene's germline CDR1 is MNHEY and CDR2 SMNVEV (reference sequence). V was shortened by 6 bases and J by 0 bases, with 12 bases between the two germline ends. This chain's CDR3 is CASSSTDSSYNEQFF. CDR3 nucleotides: TGTGCCAGCAGCTCCACGGACAGCTCCTACAATGAGCAGTTCTTC.

Points on this clone: Distinct nucleotide sequences in the sample also encode this CDR3. V gene TRBV28 combines with J gene TRBJ1-5; weak D call: TRBD1 (5 bases). Germline assignment: CDR1 MDHEN and CDR2 SYDVKM. Trimming pared 4 bases from V and 4 bases from J, leaving 11 bases between. The length of the CDR3 is 14 residues. DNA for the CDR3: TGTGCCAGCAGTTCGCAGGGAGGGAATCAGCCCCAGCATTTT. This sequence encodes CASSSQGGNQPQHF. Together with reference TRBV28 and TRBJ1-5, the CDR3 gives the full variable domain: DVKVTQSSRYLVKRTGEKVFLECVQDMDHENMFWYRQDPGLGLRLIYFSYDVKMKEKGDIPEGYSVSREKKERFSLILESASTNQTSMYLCASSSQGGNQPQHFGDGTRLSIL.

The J gene is TRBJ2-4, the V gene TRBV6-5, with D tentatively TRBD1 (6 bases). V lost 0 bases, J lost 1 base, and 10 bases lay in between. CDR1 MNHEY and CDR2 SVGAGI come from the germline V gene. The CDR3 totals 16 residues. The DNA for the CDR3 is TGTGCCAGCAGTTACTCGATTGGGGGCGCCAAAAACATTCAGTACTTC. It specifies CASSYSIGGAKNIQYF.

This clone appeared a single time. The V and J genes are TRBV6-5 and TRBJ1-1, with D possibly being TRBD1 (6 bases). This CDR3 has 15 amino acids. Trimming left V 1 base short and J 2 bases short, with 11 bases between. Germline V gene sequence: CDR1 MNHEY, CDR2 SVGAGI. The CDR3 nucleotides are TGTGCCAGCAGTTACTTCGGACAGACCAACACTGAAGCTTTCTTT. Its protein is CASSYFGQTNTEAFF.

The rearrangement uses TRBV7-2 and TRBJ2-1, with D maybe TRBD2 (5 bases). V was clipped by 5 bases and J by 7 bases, with 18 bases between them. The CDR3 has 15 amino acids. Per the germline V gene, CDR1 is SGHTA and CDR2 is FQGNSA. This CDR3 is CASSPPLRRMNEQFF. The DNA of the CDR3 is TGTGCCAGCAGCCCGCCTCTGAGGAGGATGAATGAGCAGTTCTTC.

The chain employs TRBV27 and TRBJ1-1, with D perhaps TRBD1 (6 bases). The V end was cut by 3 bases, the J end by 1 base, with 9 bases between. Germline lookup yields CDR1 MNHEY and CDR2 SMNVEV (reference sequence). The CDR3 length is 14 residues. Here the CDR3 DNA reads TGTGCCAGCAGTTTCACAGGGACGAACACTGAAGCTTTCTTT. It translates to CASSFTGTNTEAFF.

The chain links TRBV5-1 to TRBJ2-3, with a weak D call TRBD2 (5 bases). CDR1 and CDR2 from the germline V gene are SGHRS and YFSETQ. Trimming took off 1 base at V and 2 bases at J, with 8 bases between the two ends. The CDR3 consists of 14 residues. The CDR3 bases are TGCGCCAGCAGCTTGTGGCGGGCCACAGATACGCAGTATTTT. As protein: CASSLWRATDTQYF.